This passage covers 10 T cell receptor beta chains from one sample sequenced in a study of PD-1 blockade in classical Hodgkin lymphoma. No patient escaped relapse after autologous stem cell transplantation, and brentuximab vedotin exposure varied. Generated by immunoSEQ multiplex PCR, the TCRdb table keeps only in-frame clones and is missing some. The table has around 40,000 clones, around 78% seen once; the top ten hold 10% to 15%. Sequencing was performed on peripheral blood mononuclear cells (PBMCs), taken at baseline. The receptors here all came from a human donor with classical Hodgkin lymphoma.

In DNA, the CDR3 is TGTGCCAGTAGTCCCCGGCGATACACTGAAGCTTTCTTT. This translates into CASSPRRYTEAFF. This chain uses TRBV19 with TRBJ1-1; the D is unclear. CDR1 LNHDA and CDR2 SQIVND come from the germline V gene (reference sequence). The ends were cut back, 5 bases at V and 3 bases at J, with 10 bases in the middle. The CDR3 has 13 amino acids. Full variable domain (rest looked up from reference TRBV19 and TRBJ1-1): DGGITQSPKYLFRKEGQNVTLSCEQNLNHDAMYWYRQDPGQGLRLIYYSQIVNDFQKGDIAEGYSVSREKKESFPLTVTSAQKNPTAFYLCASSPRRYTEAFFGQGTRLTVV.

The gene calls are TRBV9 and TRBJ2-3, with D perhaps matching TRBD1 (5 bases). CDR1 is SGDLS, CDR2 YYNGEE, per germline. Trimming removed 4 bases at V and 6 bases at J, with 15 bases between. There are 14 residues in the CDR3. As DNA, the CDR3 is TGTGCCAGCAGCCCCTTGGTTTCAGGGGATACGCAGTATTTT. The encoded protein is CASSPLVSGDTQYF.

J is TRBJ2-3 and V is TRBV6-5, with 8 bases lining up with TRBD2. V shed 6 bases and J 4 bases; nucleotides not matched to a gene: 6. The germline gives CDR1 MNHEY, CDR2 SVGAGI. This CDR3 contains 14 residues. CDR3 region: CASSYLAGSDTQYF. In DNA form, the CDR3 reads TGTGCCAGCAGCTATTTAGCGGGGTCAGATACGCAGTATTTT.

The chain is built from TRBV7-2 and TRBJ2-3, with TRBD2 identical over 9 bases. V lost 3 bases to trimming and J lost 3 bases; unmatched junction nucleotides: 13. CDR1 and CDR2 (germline): SGHTA, FQGNSA. CDR3 size: 18 residues. The chain's CDR3 is CASSLVLLRGGWTDTQYF. The CDR3, as DNA: TGTGCCAGCAGCTTGGTTCTGTTGCGGGGGGGCTGGACAGATACGCAGTATTTT.

The V gene is TRBV15, the J gene TRBJ2-7, with D tentatively TRBD1 or TRBD2 (6 bases each). The CDR3 is made up of 16 amino acids. Trimming pared 0 bases from V and 9 bases from J, leaving 21 bases between. In germline, CDR1 is LNHNV, CDR2 YYDKDF (reference sequence). The CDR3 loop reads CATSRDRTGAPRGQYF. CDR3 in DNA: TGTGCCACCAGCAGAGATCGAACGGGGGCCCCCCGCGGGCAGTACTTC.

The V call is TRBV5-8, the J call TRBJ1-5; D not certain. CDR1 is SGHTS and CDR2 is YDEGEE in the germline V gene. V shed 0 bases and J shed 7 bases, with 14 bases lying between them. The CDR3 contains 15 residues. CDR3 in amino acids: CASSLGRVMGQPQHF. The CDR3 nucleotides read TGTGCCAGCAGCTTGGGTAGGGTGATGGGGCAGCCCCAGCATTTT.

The chain uses TRBV20-1 and TRBJ2-3; D not certain. Looked up from germline, CDR1 is DFQATT and CDR2 is SNEGSKA (reference sequence). The V end lost 6 bases, the J end lost 2 bases, and 3 bases lay between the germline ends. The CDR3 runs 10 residues. CDR3 in DNA: TGCAGTGCCTTCACAGATACGCAGTATTTT. It specifies CSAFTDTQYF.

The chain carries TRBV18 and TRBJ1-1; 11 bases map to TRBD1. V was pared by 3 bases and J by 0 bases, with 0 bases of the junction left unmatched. From germline, CDR1 is KGHSH and CDR2 LQKENI. There are 15 residues in the CDR3. CDR3 region: CASSPGQGVNTEAFF. The CDR3 nucleotides are TGTGCCAGCTCACCGGGACAGGGGGTGAACACTGAAGCTTTCTTT.

The chain employs TRBV21-1 and TRBJ2-4. TRBV21-1 is a recognized pseudogene. This CDR3 spans 16 amino acids. Here the CDR3 reads CASMLKASRGKNIQYF. The CDR3 nucleotides read TGTGCCAGCATGTTAAAGGCATCGAGGGGCAAAAACATTCAGTACTTC.

The chain is built from TRBV15 and TRBJ2-5, with D perhaps TRBD2 (5 bases). Deletions cut 3 bases from V and 1 base from J, with 9 bases between. CDR3 length equals 14 residues. Germline CDR1 is LNHNV and CDR2 is YYDKDF (reference sequence). The CDR3 region is CATSSLGIQETQYF. CDR3 sequence (DNA): TGTGCCACCAGCAGCCTCGGGATCCAAGAGACCCAGTACTTC.